Each of the 3 T cell receptor beta chains below was sequenced from the same sample in a study of T cell clusters in autoimmune cytopenias. Multiplex touch-down PCR amplified TRB using TRB-A and TRB-B pools in one tube. Using the multiplex PCR reads, TCRdb records one entry per CDR3 protein without DNA. In total, the table holds almost 7,000 distinct CDR3 sequences. Each sample's input was around 250 ng genomic DNA, some 40,000 genome equivalents. These records were also assigned to another study, of T cell repertoires in aging, cancer and after chemotherapy.

Source material: peripheral blood. These receptors were collected from a human donor in good health.

The chain links TRBV24-1 to TRBJ1-2. CDR1 is KGHDR and CDR2 is SFDVKD in the germline V gene. This CDR3 contains 12 residues. The CDR3 loop reads CATSDSLDGYTF.

V is TRBV12-3 or TRBV12-4 and J is TRBJ2-5; TCRdb indicates TRBD2, and absent DNA this call remains unverified. CDR3 length: 16 amino acids. This CDR3 is CASSLVRAAGQETQYF.

This clonotype is identified as medium-sized from frequency. The chain has TRBV12-3 or TRBV12-4 and TRBJ2-5. The CDR3 has 12 amino acids. CDR3: CASTTTQETQYF.